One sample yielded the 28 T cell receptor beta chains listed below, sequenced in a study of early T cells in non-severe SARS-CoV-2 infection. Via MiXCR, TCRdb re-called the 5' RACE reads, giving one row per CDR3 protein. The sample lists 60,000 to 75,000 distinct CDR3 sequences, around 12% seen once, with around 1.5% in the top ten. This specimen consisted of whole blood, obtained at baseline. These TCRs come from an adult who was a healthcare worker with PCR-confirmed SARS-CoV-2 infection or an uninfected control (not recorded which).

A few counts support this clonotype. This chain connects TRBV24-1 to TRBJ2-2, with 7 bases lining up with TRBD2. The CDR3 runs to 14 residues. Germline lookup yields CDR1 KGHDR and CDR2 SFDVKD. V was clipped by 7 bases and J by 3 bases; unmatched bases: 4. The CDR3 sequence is CATRAGHYTGELFF. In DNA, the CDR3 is TGTGCCACCAGAGCGGGGCATTACACCGGGGAGCTGTTTTTT.

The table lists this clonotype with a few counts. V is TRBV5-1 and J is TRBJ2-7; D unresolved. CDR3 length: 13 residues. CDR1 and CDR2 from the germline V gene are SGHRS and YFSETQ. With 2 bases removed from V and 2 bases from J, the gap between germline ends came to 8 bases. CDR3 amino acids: CASSFEAPYEQYF. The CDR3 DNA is TGCGCCAGCAGCTTTGAGGCACCCTACGAGCAGTACTTC.

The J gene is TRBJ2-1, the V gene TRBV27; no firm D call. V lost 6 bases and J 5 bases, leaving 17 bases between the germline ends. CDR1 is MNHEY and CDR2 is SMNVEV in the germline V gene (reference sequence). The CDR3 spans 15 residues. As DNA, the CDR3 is TGTGCCAGCAGGGCTGGGCAGTTTGAAGACAATGAGCAGTTCTTC. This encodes CASRAGQFEDNEQFF.

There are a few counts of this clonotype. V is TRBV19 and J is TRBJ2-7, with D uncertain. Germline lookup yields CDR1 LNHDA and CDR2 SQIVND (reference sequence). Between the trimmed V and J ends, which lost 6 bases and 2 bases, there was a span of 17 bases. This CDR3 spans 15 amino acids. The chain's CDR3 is CASSPGGSITYEQYF. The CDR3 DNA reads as TGTGCCAGTAGCCCCGGCGGATCGATCACCTACGAGCAGTACTTC.

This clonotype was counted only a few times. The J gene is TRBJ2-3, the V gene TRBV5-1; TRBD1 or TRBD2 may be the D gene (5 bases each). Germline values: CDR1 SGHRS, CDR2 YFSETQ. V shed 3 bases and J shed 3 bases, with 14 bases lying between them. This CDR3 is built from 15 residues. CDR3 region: CASSSRGRPTDTQYF. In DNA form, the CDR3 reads TGCGCCAGCAGCTCGAGGGGACGTCCAACAGATACGCAGTATTTT.

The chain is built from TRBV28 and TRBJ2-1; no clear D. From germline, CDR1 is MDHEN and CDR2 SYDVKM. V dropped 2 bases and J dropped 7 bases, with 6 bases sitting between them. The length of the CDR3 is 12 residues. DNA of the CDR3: TGTGCCAGCAGTTTAGTCAGGAATGAGCAGTTCTTC. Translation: CASSLVRNEQFF.

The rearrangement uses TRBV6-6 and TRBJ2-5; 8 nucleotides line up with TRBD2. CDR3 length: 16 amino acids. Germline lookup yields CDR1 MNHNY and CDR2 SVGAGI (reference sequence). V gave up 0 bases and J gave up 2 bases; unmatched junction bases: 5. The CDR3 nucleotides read TGTGCCAGCAGTTACTCGACCGGGACTAGGCAAGAGACCCAGTACTTC. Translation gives CASSYSTGTRQETQYF.

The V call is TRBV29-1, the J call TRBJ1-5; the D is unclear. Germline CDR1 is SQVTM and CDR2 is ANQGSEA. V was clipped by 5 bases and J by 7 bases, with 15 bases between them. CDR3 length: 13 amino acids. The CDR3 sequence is CSVSPSPGQPQHF. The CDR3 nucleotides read TGCAGCGTTTCACCCTCCCCCGGGCAGCCCCAGCATTTT. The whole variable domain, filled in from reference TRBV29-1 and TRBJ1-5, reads SAVISQKPSRDICQRGTSLTIQCQVDSQVTMMFWYRQQPGQSLTLIATANQGSEATYESGFVIDKFPISRPNLTFSTLTVSNMSPEDSSIYLCSVSPSPGQPQHFGDGTRLSIL.

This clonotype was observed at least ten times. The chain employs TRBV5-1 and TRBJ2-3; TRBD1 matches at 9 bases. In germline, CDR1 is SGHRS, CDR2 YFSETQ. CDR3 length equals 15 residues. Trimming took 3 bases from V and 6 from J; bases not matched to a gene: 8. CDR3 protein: CASSSPGQGRDTQYF. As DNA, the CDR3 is TGCGCCAGCAGCTCGCCGGGACAGGGTAGGGATACGCAGTATTTT.

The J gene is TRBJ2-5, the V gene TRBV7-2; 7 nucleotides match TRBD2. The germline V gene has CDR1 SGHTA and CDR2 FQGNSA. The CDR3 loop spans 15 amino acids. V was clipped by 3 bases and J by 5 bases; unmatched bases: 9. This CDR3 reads CASSLERGGEETQYF. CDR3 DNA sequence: TGTGCCAGCAGCTTGGAGCGGGGAGGAGAGGAGACCCAGTACTTC.

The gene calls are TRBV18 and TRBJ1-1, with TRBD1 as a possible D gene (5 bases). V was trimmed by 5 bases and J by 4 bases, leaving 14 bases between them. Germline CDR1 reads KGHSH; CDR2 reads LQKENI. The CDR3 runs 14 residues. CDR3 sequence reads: CASSIGAVGTEAFF. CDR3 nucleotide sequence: TGTGCCAGCTCAATAGGGGCAGTCGGCACTGAAGCTTTCTTT.

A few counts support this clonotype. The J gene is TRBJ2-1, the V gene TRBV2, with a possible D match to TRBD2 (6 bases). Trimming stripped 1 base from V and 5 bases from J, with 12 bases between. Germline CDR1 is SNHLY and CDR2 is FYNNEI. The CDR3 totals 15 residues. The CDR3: CASSEGTTPNNEQFF. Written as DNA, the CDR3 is TGTGCCAGCAGTGAAGGGACTACTCCAAACAATGAGCAGTTCTTC.

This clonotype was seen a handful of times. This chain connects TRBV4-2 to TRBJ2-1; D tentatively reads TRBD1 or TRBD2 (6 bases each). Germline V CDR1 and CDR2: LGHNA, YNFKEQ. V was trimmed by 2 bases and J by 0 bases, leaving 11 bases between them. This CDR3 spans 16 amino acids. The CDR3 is CASSQKTGASYNEQFF. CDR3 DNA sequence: TGTGCCAGCAGCCAAAAAACGGGGGCCTCCTACAATGAGCAGTTCTTC.

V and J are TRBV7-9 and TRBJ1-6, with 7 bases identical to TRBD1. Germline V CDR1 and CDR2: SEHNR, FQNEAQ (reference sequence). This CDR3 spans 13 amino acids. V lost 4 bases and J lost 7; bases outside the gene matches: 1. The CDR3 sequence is CASSWGQNSPLHF. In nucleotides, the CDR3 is TGTGCCAGCAGCTGGGGACAGAATTCACCCCTCCACTTT.

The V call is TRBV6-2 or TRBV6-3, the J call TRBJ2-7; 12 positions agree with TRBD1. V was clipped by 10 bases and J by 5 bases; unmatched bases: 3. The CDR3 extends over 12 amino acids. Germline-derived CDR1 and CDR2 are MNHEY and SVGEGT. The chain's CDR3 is CATGDRGHEQYF. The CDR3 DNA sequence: TGTGCCACCGGGGACAGGGGGCACGAGCAGTACTTC.

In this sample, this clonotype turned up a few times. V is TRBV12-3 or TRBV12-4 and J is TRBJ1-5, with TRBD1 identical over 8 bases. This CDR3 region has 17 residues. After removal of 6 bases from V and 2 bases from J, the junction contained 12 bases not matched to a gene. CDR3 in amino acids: CASSKSSQGAGNQPQHF. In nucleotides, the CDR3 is TGTGCCAGCAGCAAAAGCTCCCAGGGGGCTGGCAATCAGCCCCAGCATTTT.

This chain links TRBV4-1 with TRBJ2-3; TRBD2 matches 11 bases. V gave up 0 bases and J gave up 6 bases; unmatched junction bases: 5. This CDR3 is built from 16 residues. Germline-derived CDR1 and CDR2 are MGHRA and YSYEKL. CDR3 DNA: TGCGCCAGCAGCCAAGATCGGGCTAGCGGGAGGGATACGCAGTATTTT. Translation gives CASSQDRASGRDTQYF.

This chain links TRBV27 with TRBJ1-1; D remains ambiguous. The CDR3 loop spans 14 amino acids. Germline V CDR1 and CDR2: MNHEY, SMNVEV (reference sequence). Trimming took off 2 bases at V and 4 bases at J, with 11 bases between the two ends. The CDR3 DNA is TGTGCCAGCAGTTTACGGGGTATGGGCACTGAAGCTTTCTTT. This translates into CASSLRGMGTEAFF.

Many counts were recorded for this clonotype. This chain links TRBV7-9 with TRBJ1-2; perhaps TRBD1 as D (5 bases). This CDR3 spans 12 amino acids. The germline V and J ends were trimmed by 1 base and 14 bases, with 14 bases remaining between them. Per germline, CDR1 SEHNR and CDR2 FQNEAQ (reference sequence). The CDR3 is CASSLDRSRGTF. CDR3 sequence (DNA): TGTGCCAGCAGCTTAGACAGGAGTCGGGGGACCTTC.

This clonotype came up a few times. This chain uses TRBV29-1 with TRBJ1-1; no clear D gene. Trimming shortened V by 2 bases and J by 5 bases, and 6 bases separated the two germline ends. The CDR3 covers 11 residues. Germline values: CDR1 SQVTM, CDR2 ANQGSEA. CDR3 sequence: CSVESGTEAFF. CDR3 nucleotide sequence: TGCAGCGTTGAATCGGGGACTGAAGCTTTCTTT.

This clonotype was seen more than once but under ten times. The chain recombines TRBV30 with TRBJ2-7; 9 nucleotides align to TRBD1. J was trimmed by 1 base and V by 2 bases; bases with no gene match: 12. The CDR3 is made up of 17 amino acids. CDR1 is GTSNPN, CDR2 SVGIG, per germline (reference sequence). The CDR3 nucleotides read TGTGCCTGGAGTACCCACGGGACAGGGATTAAGTCCTACGAGCAGTACTTC. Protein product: CAWSTHGTGIKSYEQYF.

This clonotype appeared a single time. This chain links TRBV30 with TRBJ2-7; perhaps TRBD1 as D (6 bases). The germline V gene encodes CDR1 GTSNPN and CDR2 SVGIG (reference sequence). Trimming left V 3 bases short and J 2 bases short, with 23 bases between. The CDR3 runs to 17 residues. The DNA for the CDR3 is TGTGCCTGGAGCATAAACTCCTTTTACAGGGTTGCCTACGAGCAGTACTTC. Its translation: CAWSINSFYRVAYEQYF.

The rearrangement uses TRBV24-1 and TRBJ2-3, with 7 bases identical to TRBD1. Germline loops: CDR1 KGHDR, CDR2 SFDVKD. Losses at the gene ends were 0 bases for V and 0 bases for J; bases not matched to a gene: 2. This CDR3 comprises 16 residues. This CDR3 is CATSDLSRGSTDTQYF. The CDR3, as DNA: TGTGCCACCAGTGATTTGTCCAGGGGGAGCACAGATACGCAGTATTTT.

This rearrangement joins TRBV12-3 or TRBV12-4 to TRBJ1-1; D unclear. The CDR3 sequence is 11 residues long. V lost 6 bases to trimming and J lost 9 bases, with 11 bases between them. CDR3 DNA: TGTGCCAGCAGCCTAATGGGGAAAGCTTTCTTT. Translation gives CASSLMGKAFF.

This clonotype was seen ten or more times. The CDR3, as DNA: TGTGCCAGCAGCTTAGCACCAGGGTGGTCCTACGAGCAGTACTTC. The encoded protein is CASSLAPGWSYEQYF. This sequence joins TRBV7-6 and TRBJ2-7; D possibly corresponds to TRBD1 (5 bases). V was trimmed by 0 bases and J by 1 base, leaving 10 bases between them. The CDR3 is made up of 15 amino acids. CDR1 and CDR2 from the germline V gene are SGHVS and FNYEAQ.

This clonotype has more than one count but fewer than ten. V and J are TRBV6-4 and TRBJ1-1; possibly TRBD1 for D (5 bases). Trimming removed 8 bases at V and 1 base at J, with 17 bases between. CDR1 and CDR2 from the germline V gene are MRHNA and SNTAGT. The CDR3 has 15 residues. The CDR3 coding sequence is TGTGCCAGCTTGGTTCCGCCAGGGCCGAACACTGAAGCTTTCTTT. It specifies CASLVPPGPNTEAFF.

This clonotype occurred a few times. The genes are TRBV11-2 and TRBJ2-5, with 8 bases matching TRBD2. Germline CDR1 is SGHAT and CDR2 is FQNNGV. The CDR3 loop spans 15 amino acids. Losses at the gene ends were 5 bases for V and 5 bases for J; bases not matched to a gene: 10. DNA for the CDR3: TGTGCCAGCAGCACCAACTGGCGGGGGGAGGAGACCCAGTACTTC. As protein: CASSTNWRGEETQYF.

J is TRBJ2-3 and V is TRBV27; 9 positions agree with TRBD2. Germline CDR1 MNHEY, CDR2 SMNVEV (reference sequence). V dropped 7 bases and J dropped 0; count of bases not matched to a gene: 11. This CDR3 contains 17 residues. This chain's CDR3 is CASNPGTSFTSTDTQYF. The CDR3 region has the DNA TGTGCCAGCAACCCCGGGACTAGCTTTACTAGCACAGATACGCAGTATTTT.